Each of the 9 T cell receptor beta chains below was sequenced from the same sample in a study of beta chain features in type 1 diabetes. Notes on the study in general: Patients with Type 1 diabetes showed moderately but significantly shorter TCRB CDR3s in all four CD4+ subsets.

No antigen has been identified for these receptors. The study reverse transcribed the entire isolated RNA, so it sequenced expressed TCRB transcripts. Sequencing was performed with immunoSEQ multiplex PCR; in TCRdb, only in-frame clones are kept and a portion is missing. The sample includes roughly 100,000 clones, 28% of them seen just once. The sample taken for sequencing was central memory CD4+ T cells from blood. The receptors here all came from a woman aged 18-29 years with type 1 diabetes.

This clone was observed a single time. This chain uses TRBV2 with TRBJ1-1; 7 nucleotides match TRBD1. The CDR3 totals 15 residues. CDR1 is SNHLY and CDR2 is FYNNEI in the germline V gene. V was clipped by 6 bases and J by 0 bases; unmatched bases: 7. In DNA form, the CDR3 reads TGTGCCAGCAGCCGGGACAGTATTATGAACACTGAAGCTTTCTTT. It translates to CASSRDSIMNTEAFF.

This clone was seen a handful of times. V gene TRBV29-1 combines with J gene TRBJ2-2, with TRBD1 matching over 10 bases. Germline CDR1 reads SQVTM; CDR2 reads ANQGSEA. The CDR3 has 13 amino acids. Unmatched junction bases numbered 2, after V lost 7 bases and J lost 3 bases. CDR3 nucleotides: TGCAGCGGAGGACAGGGGGACACCGGGGAGCTGTTTTTT. Amino acid sequence: CSGGQGDTGELFF.

This clone was seen only a few times. The chain is built from TRBV7-3 and TRBJ1-1; a weak D match, TRBD1 (6 bases). The germline V gene encodes CDR1 SGHTA and CDR2 FQGTGA. The V and J ends lost 3 bases and 2 bases respectively, with 7 bases between them. The CDR3 is made up of 13 amino acids. CDR3 protein: CASSLDRNTEAFF. DNA of the CDR3: TGTGCCAGCAGCTTGGACAGAAACACTGAAGCTTTCTTT.

In this sample, this clone turned up a few times. The CDR3 coding sequence is TGTGCCAGCAGCCCAATAGTAGAGAATGAAAAACTGTTTTTT. It yields the protein CASSPIVENEKLFF. The chain has TRBV7-2 and TRBJ1-4; D not resolved. CDR3 size: 14 residues. Trimming took off 5 bases at V and 5 bases at J, with 12 bases between the two ends. Germline-derived CDR1 and CDR2 are SGHTA and FQGNSA.

J is TRBJ2-7 and V is TRBV7-8, with 9 bases matching TRBD1. V gave up 1 base and J gave up 7 bases; unmatched junction bases: 5. The germline V gene encodes CDR1 SGHVS and CDR2 FQNEAQ. This CDR3 is built from 14 residues. The CDR3 nucleotides are TGTGCCAGCAGCTTAGGGACAGGGGTTCGAGAGCAGTACTTC. Its translation: CASSLGTGVREQYF.

V usage is TRBV2 and J usage is TRBJ1-5; no firm D call. With 3 bases removed from V and 5 bases from J, the gap between germline ends came to 8 bases. Germline loops: CDR1 SNHLY, CDR2 FYNNEI. The CDR3 length is 13 residues. CDR3 nucleotide sequence: TGTGCCAGCAGTGATGAGGTGGATCAGCCCCAGCATTTT. Translated, it gives CASSDEVDQPQHF.

This clone was recorded a few times. This chain uses TRBV7-9 with TRBJ1-3; D unresolved. CDR1 is SEHNR and CDR2 is FQNEAQ in the germline V gene (reference sequence). Trimming stripped 5 bases from V and 4 bases from J, with 6 bases between. The CDR3 spans 12 residues. The CDR3 region has the DNA TGTGCCAGCAGCCGCGAAGGAAACACCATATATTTT. Encoded protein: CASSREGNTIYF.

Only a few counts were recorded for this clone. V gene TRBV5-6 combines with J gene TRBJ2-7; TRBD1 matches 7 bases. The germline CDR1 and CDR2 sequences are SGHDT and YYEEEE. This CDR3 region has 15 residues. The J segment lost 3 bases and the V segment lost 3 bases, leaving 9 bases of the junction unmatched. The CDR3 bases are TGTGCCAGCAGCTCGAACGGACAGGTCCTCTACGAGCAGTACGTC. This gives the protein CASSSNGQVLYEQYV.

The chain combines TRBV11-2 with TRBJ2-3; 8 bases agree with TRBD2. Germline CDR1 reads SGHAT; CDR2 reads FQNNGV. Trimming took 4 bases from V and 0 from J; bases not matched to a gene: 15. The CDR3 is made up of 19 amino acids. CDR3 nucleotide sequence: TGTGCCAGCAGCTCCCGCTCCGGGACTAGTTCCAGGAGCACAGATACGCAGTATTTT. As protein: CASSSRSGTSSRSTDTQYF.